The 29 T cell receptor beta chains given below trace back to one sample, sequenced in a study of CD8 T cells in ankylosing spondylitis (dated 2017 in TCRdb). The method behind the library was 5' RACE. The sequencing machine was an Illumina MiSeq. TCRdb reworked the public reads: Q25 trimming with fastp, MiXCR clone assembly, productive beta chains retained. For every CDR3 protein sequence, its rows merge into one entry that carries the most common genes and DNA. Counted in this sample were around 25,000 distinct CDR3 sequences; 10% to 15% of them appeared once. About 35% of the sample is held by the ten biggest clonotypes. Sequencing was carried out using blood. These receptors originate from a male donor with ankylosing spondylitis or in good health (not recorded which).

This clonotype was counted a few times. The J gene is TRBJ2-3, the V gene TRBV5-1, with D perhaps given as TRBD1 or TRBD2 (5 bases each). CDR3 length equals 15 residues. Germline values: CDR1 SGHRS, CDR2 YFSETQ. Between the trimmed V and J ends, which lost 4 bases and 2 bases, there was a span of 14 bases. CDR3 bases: TGCGCCAGCAGCCCCGGGACCCCTAACACAGATACGCAGTATTTT. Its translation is CASSPGTPNTDTQYF.

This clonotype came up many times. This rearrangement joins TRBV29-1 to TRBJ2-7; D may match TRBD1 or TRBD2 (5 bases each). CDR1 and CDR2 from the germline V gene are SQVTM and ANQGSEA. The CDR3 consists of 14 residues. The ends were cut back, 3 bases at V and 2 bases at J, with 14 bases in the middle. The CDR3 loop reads CSVEGDGSTYEQYF. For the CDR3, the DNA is TGCAGCGTTGAGGGGGACGGATCGACCTACGAGCAGTACTTC.

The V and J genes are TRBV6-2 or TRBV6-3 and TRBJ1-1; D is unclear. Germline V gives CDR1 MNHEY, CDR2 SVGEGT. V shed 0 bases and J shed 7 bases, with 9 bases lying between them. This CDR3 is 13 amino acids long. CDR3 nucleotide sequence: TGTGCCAGCAGTTACTCGAGCCCGGGTGAAGCTTTCTTT. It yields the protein CASSYSSPGEAFF.

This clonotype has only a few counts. The CDR3 spells CSARVRLDTGELFF. Here the CDR3 DNA reads TGCAGTGCTAGAGTAAGGTTGGACACCGGGGAGCTGTTTTTT. The rearrangement joins TRBV20-1 to TRBJ2-2; D gene ambiguous. The germline V and J ends were trimmed by 1 base and 3 bases, with 9 bases remaining between them. The CDR3 sequence is 14 residues long. Germline-derived CDR1 and CDR2 are DFQATT and SNEGSKA (reference sequence).

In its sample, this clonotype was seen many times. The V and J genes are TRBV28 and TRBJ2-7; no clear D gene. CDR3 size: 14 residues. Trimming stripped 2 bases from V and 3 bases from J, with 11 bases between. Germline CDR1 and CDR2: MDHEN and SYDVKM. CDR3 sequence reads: CASSLGPTGYEQYF. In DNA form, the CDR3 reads TGTGCCAGCAGTTTAGGTCCGACGGGCTACGAGCAGTACTTC.

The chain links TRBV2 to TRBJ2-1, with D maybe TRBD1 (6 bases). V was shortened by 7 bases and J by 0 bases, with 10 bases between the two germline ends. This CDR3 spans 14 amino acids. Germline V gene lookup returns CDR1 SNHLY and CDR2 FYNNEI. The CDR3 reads CASKRGSSYNEQFF. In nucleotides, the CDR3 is TGTGCCAGCAAAAGGGGGAGCTCCTACAATGAGCAGTTCTTC.

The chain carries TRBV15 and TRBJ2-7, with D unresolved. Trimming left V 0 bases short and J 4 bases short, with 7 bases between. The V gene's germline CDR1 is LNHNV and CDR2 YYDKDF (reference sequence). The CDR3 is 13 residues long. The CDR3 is CATSRDVGYEQYF. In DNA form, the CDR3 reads TGTGCCACCAGCAGAGATGTTGGGTACGAGCAGTACTTC. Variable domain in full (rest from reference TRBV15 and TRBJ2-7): DAMVIQNPRYQVTQFGKPVTLSCSQTLNHNVMYWYQQKSSQAPKLLFHYYDKDFNNEADTPDNFQSRRPNTSFCFLDIRSPGLGDTAMYLCATSRDVGYEQYFGPGTRLTVT.

CDR3 DNA: TGTGCCAGCAGCTCCCTAGTGAACACTGAAGCTTTCTTT. Protein product: CASSSLVNTEAFF. The J gene is TRBJ1-1, the V gene TRBV7-3; D remains ambiguous. This CDR3 is 13 amino acids long. Trimming left V 4 bases short and J 0 bases short, with 6 bases between. CDR1 is SGHTA, CDR2 FQGTGA, per germline.

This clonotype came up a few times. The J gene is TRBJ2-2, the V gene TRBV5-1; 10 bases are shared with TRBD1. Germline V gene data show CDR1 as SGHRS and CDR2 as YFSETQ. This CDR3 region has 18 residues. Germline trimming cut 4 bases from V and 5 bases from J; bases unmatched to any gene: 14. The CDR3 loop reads CASSTRDRGVVGTGELFF. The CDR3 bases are TGCGCCAGCAGCACACGGGACAGGGGCGTAGTAGGAACCGGGGAGCTGTTTTTT.

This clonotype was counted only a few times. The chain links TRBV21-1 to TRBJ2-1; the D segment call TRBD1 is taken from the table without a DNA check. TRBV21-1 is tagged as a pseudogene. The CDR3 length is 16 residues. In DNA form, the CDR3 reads TGTGCCAGCAGCAAAGCGGGGACGGGATCTAACAATGAGCAGTTCTTC. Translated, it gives CASSKAGTGSNNEQFF.

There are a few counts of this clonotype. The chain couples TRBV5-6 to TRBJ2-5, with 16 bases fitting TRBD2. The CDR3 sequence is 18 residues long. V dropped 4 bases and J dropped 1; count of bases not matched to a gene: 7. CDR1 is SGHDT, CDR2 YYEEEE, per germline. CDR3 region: CASSPGLAGGPSQETQYF. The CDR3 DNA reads TGTGCCAGCAGCCCGGGACTAGCGGGAGGGCCAAGCCAAGAGACCCAGTACTTC. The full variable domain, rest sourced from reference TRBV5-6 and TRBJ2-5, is DAGVTQSPTHLIKTRGQQVTLRCSPKSGHDTVSWYQQALGQGPQFIFQYYEEEERQRGNFPDRFSGHQFPNYSSELNVNALLLGDSALYLCASSPGLAGGPSQETQYFGPGTRLLVL.

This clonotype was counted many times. The CDR3 bases are TGTGCTAGTGGTTTGGAGGGTTCTGAAGCTTTCTTT. Its translation is CASGLEGSEAFF. The chain couples TRBV12-5 to TRBJ1-1, with D hard to call. Germline CDR1 LGHNT, CDR2 FRNRAP. The V gene lost 1 base and the J gene lost 6 bases, with 6 bases spanning the gap. The CDR3 extends over 12 amino acids.

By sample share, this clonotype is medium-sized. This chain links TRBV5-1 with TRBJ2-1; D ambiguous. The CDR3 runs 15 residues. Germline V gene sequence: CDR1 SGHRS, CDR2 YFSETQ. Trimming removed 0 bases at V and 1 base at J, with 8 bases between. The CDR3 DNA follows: TGCGCCAGCAGCTTGGGACGGCTTTCCTACAATGAGCAGTTCTTC. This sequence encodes CASSLGRLSYNEQFF.

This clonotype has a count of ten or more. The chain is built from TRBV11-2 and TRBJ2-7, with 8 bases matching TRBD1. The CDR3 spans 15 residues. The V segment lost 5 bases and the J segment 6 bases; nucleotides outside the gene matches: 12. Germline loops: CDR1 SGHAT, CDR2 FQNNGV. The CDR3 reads CASSPYSRGHFEQYV. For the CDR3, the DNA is TGTGCCAGCAGCCCCTATTCCAGGGGGCATTTCGAGCAGTACGTC.

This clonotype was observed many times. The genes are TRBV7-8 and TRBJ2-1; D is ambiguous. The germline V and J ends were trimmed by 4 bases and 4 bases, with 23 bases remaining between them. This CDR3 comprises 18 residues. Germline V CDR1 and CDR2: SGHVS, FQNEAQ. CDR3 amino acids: CASSSSLFPGPKYNEQFF. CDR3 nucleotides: TGTGCCAGCAGCTCCAGTCTTTTCCCGGGCCCTAAATACAATGAGCAGTTCTTC.

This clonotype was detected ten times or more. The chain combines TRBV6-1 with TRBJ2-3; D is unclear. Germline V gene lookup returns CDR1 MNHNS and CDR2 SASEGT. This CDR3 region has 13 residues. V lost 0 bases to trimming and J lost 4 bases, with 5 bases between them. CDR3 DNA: TGTGCCAGCAGTGAAGCTCCCTCAGATACGCAGTATTTT. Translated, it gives CASSEAPSDTQYF.

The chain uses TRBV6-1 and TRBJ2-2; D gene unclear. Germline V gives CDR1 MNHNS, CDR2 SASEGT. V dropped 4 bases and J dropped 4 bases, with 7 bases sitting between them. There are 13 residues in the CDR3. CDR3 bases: TGTGCCAGCAGTGTATTAGGCACCGGGGAGCTGTTTTTT. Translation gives CASSVLGTGELFF.

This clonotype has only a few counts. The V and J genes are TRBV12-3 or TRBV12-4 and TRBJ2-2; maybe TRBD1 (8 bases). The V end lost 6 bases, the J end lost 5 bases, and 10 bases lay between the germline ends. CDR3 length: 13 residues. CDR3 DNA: TGTGCCAGCAGACAGGGGGGGACCGGGGAGCTGTTTTTT. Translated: CASRQGGTGELFF.

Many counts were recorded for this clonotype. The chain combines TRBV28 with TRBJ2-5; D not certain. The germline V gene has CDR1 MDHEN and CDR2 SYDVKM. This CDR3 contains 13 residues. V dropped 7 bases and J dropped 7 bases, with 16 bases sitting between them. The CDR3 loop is CASTVTGVGTQYF. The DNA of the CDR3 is TGTGCCAGCACCGTCACTGGGGTAGGGACCCAGTACTTC.

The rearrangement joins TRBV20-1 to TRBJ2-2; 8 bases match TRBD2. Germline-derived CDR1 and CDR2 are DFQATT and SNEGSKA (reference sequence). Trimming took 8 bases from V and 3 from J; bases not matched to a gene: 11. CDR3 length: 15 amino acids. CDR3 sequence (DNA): TGCAGTACCCAGCGGCGGGGGGCCCACACCGGGGAGCTGTTTTTT. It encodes CSTQRRGAHTGELFF.

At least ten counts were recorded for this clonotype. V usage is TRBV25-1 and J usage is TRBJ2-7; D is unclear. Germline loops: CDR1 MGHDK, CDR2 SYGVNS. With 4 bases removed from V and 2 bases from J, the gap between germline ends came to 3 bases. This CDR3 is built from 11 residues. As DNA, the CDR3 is TGTGCCAGCAGTGGCACCTACGAGCAGTACTTC. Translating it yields CASSGTYEQYF.

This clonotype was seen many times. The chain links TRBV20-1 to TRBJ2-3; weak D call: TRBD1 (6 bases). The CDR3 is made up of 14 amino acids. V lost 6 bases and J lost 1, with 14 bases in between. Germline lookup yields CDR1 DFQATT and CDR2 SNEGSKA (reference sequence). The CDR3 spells CSALGAGGTDTQYF. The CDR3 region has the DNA TGCAGTGCCCTGGGGGCAGGGGGCACAGATACGCAGTATTTT.

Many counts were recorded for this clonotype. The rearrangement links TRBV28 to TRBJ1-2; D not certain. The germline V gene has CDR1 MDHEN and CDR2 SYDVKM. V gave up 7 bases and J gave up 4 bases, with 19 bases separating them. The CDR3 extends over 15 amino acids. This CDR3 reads CASNTPQGASYGYTF. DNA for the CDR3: TGTGCCAGCAACACTCCTCAAGGAGCCTCCTATGGCTACACCTTC.

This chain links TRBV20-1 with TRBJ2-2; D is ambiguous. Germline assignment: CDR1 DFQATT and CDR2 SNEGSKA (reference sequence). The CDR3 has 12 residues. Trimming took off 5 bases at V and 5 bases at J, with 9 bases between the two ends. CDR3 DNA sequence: TGCAGTGCTCCCCGCTCGACCGGGGAGCTGTTTTTT. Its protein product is CSAPRSTGELFF.

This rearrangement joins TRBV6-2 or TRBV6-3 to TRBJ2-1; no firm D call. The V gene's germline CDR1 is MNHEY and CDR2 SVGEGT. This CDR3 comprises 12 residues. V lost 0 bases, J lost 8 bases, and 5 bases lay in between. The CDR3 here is CASSYSVYEQFF. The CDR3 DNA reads TGTGCCAGCAGTTACTCTGTGTATGAGCAGTTCTTC.

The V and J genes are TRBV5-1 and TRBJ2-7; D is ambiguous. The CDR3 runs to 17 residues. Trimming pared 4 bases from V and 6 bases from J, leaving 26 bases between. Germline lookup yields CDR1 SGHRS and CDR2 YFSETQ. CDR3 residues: CASSLEHPQVYSCEQYV. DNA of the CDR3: TGCGCCAGCAGCCTCGAACATCCCCAGGTTTATAGTTGCGAGCAGTACGTC.

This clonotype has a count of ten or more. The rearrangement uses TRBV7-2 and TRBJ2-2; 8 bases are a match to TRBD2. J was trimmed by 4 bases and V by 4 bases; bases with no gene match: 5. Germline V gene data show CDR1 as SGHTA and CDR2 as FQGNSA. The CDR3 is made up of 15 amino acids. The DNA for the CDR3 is TGTGCCAGCAGCTGGGGGACTAGTGGCACCGGGGAGCTGTTTTTT. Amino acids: CASSWGTSGTGELFF.

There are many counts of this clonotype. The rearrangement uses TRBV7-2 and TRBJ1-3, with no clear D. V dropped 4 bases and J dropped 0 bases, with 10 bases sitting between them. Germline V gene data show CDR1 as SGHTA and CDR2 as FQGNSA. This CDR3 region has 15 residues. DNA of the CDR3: TGTGCCAGCAGCTCAACGAGGGTCTCTGGAAACACCATATATTTT. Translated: CASSSTRVSGNTIYF.

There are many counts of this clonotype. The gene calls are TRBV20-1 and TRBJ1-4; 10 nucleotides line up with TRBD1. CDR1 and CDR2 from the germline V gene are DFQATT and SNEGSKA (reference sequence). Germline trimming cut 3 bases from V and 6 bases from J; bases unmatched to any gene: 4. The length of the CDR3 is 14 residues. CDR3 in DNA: TGCAGTGCTAGTCCCGGGACAGGGGATGAAAAACTGTTTTTT. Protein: CSASPGTGDEKLFF.